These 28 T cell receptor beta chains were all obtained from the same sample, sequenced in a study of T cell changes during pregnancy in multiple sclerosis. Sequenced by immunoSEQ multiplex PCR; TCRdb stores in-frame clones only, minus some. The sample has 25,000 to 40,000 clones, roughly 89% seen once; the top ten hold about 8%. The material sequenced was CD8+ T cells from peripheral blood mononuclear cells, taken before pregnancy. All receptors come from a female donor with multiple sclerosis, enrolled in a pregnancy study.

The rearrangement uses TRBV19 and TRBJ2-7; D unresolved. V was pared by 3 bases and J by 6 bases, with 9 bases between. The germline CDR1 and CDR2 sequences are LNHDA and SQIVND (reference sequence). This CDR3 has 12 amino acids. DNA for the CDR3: TGTGCCAGTAGTATCAAAGGAGCCGAGCAGTACTTC. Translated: CASSIKGAEQYF.

CDR3 nucleotide sequence: TGTGCCAGCAGTTTGCGGTCCGGGTTGGAGACCCAGTACTTC. Protein sequence: CASSLRSGLETQYF. The chain is built from TRBV27 and TRBJ2-5; no firm D call. Germline CDR1 is MNHEY and CDR2 is SMNVEV (reference sequence). This CDR3 comprises 14 residues. Trimming left V 3 bases short and J 5 bases short, with 13 bases between.

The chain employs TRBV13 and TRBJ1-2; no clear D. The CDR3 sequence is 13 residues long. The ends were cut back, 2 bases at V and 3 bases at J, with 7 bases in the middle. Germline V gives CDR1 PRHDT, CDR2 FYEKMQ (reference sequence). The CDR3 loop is CASSLKIDYGYTF. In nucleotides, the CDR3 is TGTGCCAGCAGCTTAAAAATCGACTATGGCTACACCTTC.

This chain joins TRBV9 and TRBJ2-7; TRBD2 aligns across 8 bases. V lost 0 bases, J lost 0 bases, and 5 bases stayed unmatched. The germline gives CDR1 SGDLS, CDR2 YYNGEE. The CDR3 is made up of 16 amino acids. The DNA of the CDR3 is TGTGCCAGCAGCGTAGACCCTAGCGGGTACTCCTACGAGCAGTACTTC. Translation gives CASSVDPSGYSYEQYF.

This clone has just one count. The CDR3 DNA sequence: TGTGCCAGCAGCTTGGCACGGGAGGGCGCAGATACGCAGTATTTT. Translated: CASSLAREGADTQYF. V gene TRBV5-4 combines with J gene TRBJ2-3; 8 bases fit TRBD2. Germline V gene lookup returns CDR1 SGHNT and CDR2 YYREEE (reference sequence). This CDR3 comprises 15 residues. The J segment lost 4 bases and the V segment lost 0 bases, leaving 4 bases of the junction unmatched.

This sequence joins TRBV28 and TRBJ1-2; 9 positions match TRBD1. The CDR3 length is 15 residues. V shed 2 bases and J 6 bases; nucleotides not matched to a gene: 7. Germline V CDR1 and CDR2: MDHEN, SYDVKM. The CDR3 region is CASSLQDRGNNGYTF. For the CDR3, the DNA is TGTGCCAGCAGTTTACAGGACAGGGGAAACAATGGCTACACCTTC.

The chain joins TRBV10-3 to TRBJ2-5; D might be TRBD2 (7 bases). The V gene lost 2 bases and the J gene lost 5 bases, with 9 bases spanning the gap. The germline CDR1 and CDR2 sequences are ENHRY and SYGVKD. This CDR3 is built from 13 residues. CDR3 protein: CAISERGGETQYF. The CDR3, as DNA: TGTGCCATCAGTGAGAGGGGGGGCGAGACCCAGTACTTC.

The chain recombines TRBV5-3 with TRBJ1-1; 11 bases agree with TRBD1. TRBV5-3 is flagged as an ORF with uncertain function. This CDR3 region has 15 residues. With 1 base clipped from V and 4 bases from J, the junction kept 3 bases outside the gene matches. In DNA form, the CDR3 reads TGTGCCAGAAGCTTGAGGGACAGGGGGTTCACTGAAGCTTTCTTT. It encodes CARSLRDRGFTEAFF.

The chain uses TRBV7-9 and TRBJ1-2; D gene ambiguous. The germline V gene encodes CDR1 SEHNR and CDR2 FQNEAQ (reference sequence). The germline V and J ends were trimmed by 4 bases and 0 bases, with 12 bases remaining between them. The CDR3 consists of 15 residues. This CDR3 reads CASSSRGATNYGYTF. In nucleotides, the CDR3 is TGTGCCAGCAGCTCAAGAGGTGCGACTAACTATGGCTACACCTTC.

The CDR3 here is CASIDDRTNQPQHF. The CDR3 bases are TGTGCCAGCATCGACGACAGGACTAATCAGCCCCAGCATTTT. This sequence joins TRBV28 and TRBJ1-5, with a tentative D call TRBD1 (6 bases). V was cut by 7 bases and J by 4 bases, with 14 bases left in between. CDR1 is MDHEN, CDR2 SYDVKM, per germline. The CDR3 contains 14 residues.

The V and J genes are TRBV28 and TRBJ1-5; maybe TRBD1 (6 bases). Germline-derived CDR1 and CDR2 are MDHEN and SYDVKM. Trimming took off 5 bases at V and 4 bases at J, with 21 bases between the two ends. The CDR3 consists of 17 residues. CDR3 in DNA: TGTGCCAGCAGTCAACAGACCGGGACACCCACTAATCAGCCCCAGCATTTT. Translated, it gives CASSQQTGTPTNQPQHF. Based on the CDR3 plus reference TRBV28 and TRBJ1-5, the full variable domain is DVKVTQSSRYLVKRTGEKVFLECVQDMDHENMFWYRQDPGLGLRLIYFSYDVKMKEKGDIPEGYSVSREKKERFSLILESASTNQTSMYLCASSQQTGTPTNQPQHFGDGTRLSIL.

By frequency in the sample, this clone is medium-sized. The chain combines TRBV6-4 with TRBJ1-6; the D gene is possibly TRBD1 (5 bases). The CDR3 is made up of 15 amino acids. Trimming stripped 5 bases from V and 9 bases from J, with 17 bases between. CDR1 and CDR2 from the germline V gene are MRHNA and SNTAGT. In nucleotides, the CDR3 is TGTGCCAGCAGTCCGACGGGGGGAGAGAGTTCACCCCTCCACTTT. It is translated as CASSPTGGESSPLHF.

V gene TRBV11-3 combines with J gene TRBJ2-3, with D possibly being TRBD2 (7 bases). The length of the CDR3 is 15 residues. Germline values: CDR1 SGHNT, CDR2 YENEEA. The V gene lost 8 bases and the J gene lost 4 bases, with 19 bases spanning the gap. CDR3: CASGGRGGFADTQYF. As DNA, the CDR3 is TGTGCCAGCGGAGGGAGGGGGGGCTTCGCAGATACGCAGTATTTT.

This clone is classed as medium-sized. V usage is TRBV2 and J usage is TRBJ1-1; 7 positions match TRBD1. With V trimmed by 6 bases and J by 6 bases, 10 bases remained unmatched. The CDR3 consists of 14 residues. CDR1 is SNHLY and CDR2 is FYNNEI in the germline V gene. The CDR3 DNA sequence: TGTGCCAGCAGAGATAGCACAGGGGACGCTGAAGCTTTCTTT. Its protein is CASRDSTGDAEAFF.

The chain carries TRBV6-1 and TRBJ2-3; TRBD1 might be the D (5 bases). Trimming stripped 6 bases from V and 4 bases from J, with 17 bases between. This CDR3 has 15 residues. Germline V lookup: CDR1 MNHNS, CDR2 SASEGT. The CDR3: CASRLVRAHADTQYF. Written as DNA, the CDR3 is TGTGCCAGCAGATTGGTCAGGGCCCATGCAGATACGCAGTATTTT.

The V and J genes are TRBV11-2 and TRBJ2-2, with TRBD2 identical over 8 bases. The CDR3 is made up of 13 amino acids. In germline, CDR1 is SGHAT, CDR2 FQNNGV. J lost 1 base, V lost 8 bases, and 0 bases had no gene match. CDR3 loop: CASLAGNTGELFF. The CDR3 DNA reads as TGTGCCAGCCTAGCGGGGAACACCGGGGAGCTGTTTTTT.

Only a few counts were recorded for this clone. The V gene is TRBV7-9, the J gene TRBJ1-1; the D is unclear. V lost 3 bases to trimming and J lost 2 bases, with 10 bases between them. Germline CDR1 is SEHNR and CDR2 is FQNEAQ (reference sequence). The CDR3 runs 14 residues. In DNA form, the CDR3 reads TGTGCCAGCAGCTTTTCAGAGGGTAACACTGAAGCTTTCTTT. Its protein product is CASSFSEGNTEAFF. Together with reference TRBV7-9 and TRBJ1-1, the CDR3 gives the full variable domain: DTGVSQNPRHKITKRGQNVTFRCDPISEHNRLYWYRQTLGQGPEFLTYFQNEAQLEKSRLLSDRFSAERPKGSFSTLEIQRTEQGDSAMYLCASSFSEGNTEAFFGQGTRLTVV.

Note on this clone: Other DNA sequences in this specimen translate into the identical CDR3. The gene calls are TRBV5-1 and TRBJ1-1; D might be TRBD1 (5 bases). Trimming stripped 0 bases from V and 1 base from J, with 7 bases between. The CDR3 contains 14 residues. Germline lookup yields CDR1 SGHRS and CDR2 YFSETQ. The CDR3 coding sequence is TGCGCCAGCAGCTTGGCCGGGGGGAACACTGAAGCTTTCTTT. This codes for CASSLAGGNTEAFF.

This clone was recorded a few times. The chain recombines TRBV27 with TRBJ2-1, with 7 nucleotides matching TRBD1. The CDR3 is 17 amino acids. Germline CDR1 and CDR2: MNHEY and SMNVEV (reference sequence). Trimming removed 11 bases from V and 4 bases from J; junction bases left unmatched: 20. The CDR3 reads CASQKAPGQTSYNEQFF. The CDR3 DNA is TGTGCCTCCCAAAAAGCGCCGGGACAGACATCTTACAATGAGCAGTTCTTC.

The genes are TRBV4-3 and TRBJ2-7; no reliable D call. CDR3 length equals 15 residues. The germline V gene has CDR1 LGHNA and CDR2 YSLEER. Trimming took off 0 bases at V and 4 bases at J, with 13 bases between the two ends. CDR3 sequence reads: CASSQDYQEHYEQYF. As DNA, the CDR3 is TGCGCCAGCAGCCAAGATTACCAGGAACATTACGAGCAGTACTTC.

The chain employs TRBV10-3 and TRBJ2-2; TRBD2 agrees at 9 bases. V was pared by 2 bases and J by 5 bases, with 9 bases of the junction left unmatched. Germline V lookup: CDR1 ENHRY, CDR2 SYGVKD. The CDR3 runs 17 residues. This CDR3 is CAISEDRGRAKTGELFF. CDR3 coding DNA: TGTGCCATCAGTGAGGATCGCGGGAGGGCCAAGACCGGGGAGCTGTTTTTT.

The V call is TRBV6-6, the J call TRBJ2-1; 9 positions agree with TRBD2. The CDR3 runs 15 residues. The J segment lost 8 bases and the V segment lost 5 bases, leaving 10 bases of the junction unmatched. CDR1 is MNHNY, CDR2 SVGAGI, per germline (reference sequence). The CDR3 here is CASSGPGTSLDEQFF. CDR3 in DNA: TGTGCCAGCAGTGGGCCCGGGACTAGCTTAGATGAGCAGTTCTTC.

The CDR3 DNA follows: TGTGCCAGCAGCATCTCAGGGACTGAAAGCTCCTACAATGAGCAGTTCTTC. Amino acid sequence: CASSISGTESSYNEQFF. The chain has TRBV7-8 and TRBJ2-1, with D maybe TRBD2 (6 bases). Per the germline V gene, CDR1 is SGHVS and CDR2 is FQNEAQ. The V end was cut by 5 bases, the J end by 0 bases, with 17 bases between. The CDR3 extends over 17 amino acids.

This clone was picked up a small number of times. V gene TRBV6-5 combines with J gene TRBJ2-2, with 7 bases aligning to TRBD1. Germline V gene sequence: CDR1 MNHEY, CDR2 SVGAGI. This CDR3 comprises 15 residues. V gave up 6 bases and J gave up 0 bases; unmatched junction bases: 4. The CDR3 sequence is CASSQGTANTGELFF. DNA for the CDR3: TGTGCCAGCAGCCAAGGGACAGCGAACACCGGGGAGCTGTTTTTT.

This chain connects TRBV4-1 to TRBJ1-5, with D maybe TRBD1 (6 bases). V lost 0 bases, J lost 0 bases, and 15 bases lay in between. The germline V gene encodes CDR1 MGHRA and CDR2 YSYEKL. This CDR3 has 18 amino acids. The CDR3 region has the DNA TGCGCCAGCAGCCAAGATGGGCCGGGACACAATAGCAATCAGCCCCAGCATTTT. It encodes CASSQDGPGHNSNQPQHF.

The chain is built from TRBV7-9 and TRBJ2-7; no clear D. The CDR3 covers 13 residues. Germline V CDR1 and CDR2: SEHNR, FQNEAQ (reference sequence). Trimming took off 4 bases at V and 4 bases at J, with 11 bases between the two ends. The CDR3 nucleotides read TGTGCCAGCAGCTCTACAGAGATATACGAGCAGTACTTC. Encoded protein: CASSSTEIYEQYF.

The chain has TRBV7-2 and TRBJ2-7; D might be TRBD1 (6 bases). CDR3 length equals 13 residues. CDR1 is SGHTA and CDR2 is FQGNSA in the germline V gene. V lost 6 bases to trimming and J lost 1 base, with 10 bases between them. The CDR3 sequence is CASRKTGSYEQYF. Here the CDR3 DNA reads TGTGCCAGCAGGAAGACAGGTTCCTACGAGCAGTACTTC.

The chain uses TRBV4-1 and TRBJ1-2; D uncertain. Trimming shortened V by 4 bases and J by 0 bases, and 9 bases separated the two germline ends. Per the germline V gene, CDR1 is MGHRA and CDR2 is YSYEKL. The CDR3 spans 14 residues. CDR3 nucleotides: TGCGCCAGCAGCCCCCAACAGTCTAACTATGGCTACACCTTC. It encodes CASSPQQSNYGYTF.